The 5 T cell receptor beta chains below were found in one sample sequenced in a study of T-cell memory formation after mild COVID-19. TCRdb ran MiXCR on the 5' RACE reads and lists one entry per CDR3 protein. The repertoire includes about 35,000 distinct CDR3 sequences, 20% to 25% of them detected once, and over 1.5% sits in the top ten. The material sequenced was PBMCs or a T cell subset sorted from them (not recorded which). These receptor sequences come from an adult who had mild COVID-19 (a few samples of this study predate the infection). Cell type and time point are not known.

The chain combines TRBV7-9 with TRBJ1-2; 7 bases agree with TRBD1. Germline CDR1 reads SEHNR; CDR2 reads FQNEAQ (reference sequence). Trimming removed 5 bases from V and 5 bases from J; junction bases left unmatched: 11. There are 15 residues in the CDR3. The CDR3 protein is CASSVEPGQRYGYTF. The CDR3, as DNA: TGTGCCAGCAGCGTCGAACCGGGACAGAGATATGGCTACACCTTC.

CDR3 sequence reads: CATSDLPVLGETFETQYF. CDR3 DNA: TGTGCCACCAGTGATTTGCCTGTACTAGGGGAGACGTTCGAGACCCAGTACTTC. The rearrangement joins TRBV24-1 to TRBJ2-5; D could derive from TRBD1 or TRBD2 (5 bases each). There are 18 residues in the CDR3. The germline V and J ends were trimmed by 0 bases and 5 bases, with 21 bases remaining between them. Per the germline V gene, CDR1 is KGHDR and CDR2 is SFDVKD.

Many counts were recorded for this clonotype. This chain links TRBV29-1 with TRBJ2-4; D perhaps matches TRBD1 (7 bases). CDR3 length equals 14 residues. CDR1 SQVTM and CDR2 ANQGSEA come from the germline V gene. V was cut by 6 bases and J by 2 bases, with 14 bases left in between. CDR3 loop: CSVSRGVTKNIQYF. CDR3 in DNA: TGCAGCGTCAGCAGGGGGGTCACCAAAAACATTCAGTACTTC. Full variable domain (rest looked up from reference TRBV29-1 and TRBJ2-4): SAVISQKPSRDICQRGTSLTIQCQVDSQVTMMFWYRQQPGQSLTLIATANQGSEATYESGFVIDKFPISRPNLTFSTLTVSNMSPEDSSIYLCSVSRGVTKNIQYFGAGTRLSVL.

This clonotype occurred a few times. This rearrangement joins TRBV19 to TRBJ1-2, with 9 bases fitting TRBD1. J was trimmed by 4 bases and V by 6 bases; bases with no gene match: 9. Germline V gene lookup returns CDR1 LNHDA and CDR2 SQIVND (reference sequence). CDR3 size: 15 residues. The CDR3 loop is CASRTGQGKVYGYTF. The DNA of the CDR3 is TGTGCCAGTAGAACAGGACAGGGGAAGGTCTATGGCTACACCTTC.

This clonotype was found many times. The chain employs TRBV9 and TRBJ2-7, with 7 bases identical to TRBD2. Germline CDR1 and CDR2: SGDLS and YYNGEE. This CDR3 comprises 15 residues. V was clipped by 0 bases and J by 2 bases; unmatched bases: 5. CDR3 loop: CASSVGLAETYEQYF. CDR3 sequence (DNA): TGTGCCAGCAGCGTAGGGCTAGCGGAGACCTACGAGCAGTACTTC.